This entry describes one T cell receptor (beta chain). This sample was included in a study of T cell changes during pregnancy in multiple sclerosis. Libraries were prepared by immunoSEQ multiplex PCR; TCRdb keeps only in-frame clonotypes and omits some of them. In the table there are roughly 27,000 clones, more than 80% of which are singletons. Trimming took 5 bases from V and 0 from J; bases not matched to a gene: 6. The CDR3 contains 15 residues. Looked up from germline, CDR1 is MDHEN and CDR2 is SYDVKM. Here the sequenced sample was CD4+ T cells from peripheral blood mononuclear cells, taken in the first trimester of pregnancy. The TCR sequence derives from a female donor with multiple sclerosis, enrolled in a pregnancy study. This sequence joins TRBV28 and TRBJ2-7; 8 bases fit TRBD2. As DNA, the CDR3 is TGTGCCAGCAGTGGCGGGGGGCTTTTCTCCTACGAGCAGTACTTC. Translating gives CASSGGGLFSYEQYF.